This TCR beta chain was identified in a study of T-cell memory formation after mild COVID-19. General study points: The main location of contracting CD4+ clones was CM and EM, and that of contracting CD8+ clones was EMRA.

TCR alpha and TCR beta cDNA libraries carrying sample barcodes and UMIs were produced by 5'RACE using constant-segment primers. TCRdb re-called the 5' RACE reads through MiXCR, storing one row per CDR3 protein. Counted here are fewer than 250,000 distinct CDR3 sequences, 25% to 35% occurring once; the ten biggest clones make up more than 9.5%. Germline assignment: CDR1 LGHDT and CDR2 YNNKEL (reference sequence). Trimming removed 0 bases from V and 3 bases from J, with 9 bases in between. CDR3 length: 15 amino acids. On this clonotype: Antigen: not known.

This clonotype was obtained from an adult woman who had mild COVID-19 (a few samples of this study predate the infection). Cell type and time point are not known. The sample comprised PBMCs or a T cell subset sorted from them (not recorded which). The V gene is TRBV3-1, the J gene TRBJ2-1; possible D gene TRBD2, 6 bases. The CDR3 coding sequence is TGTGCCAGCAGCCAAGATACGGGAGTCTACAATGAGCAGTTCTTC. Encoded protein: CASSQDTGVYNEQFF.